This entry features one T cell receptor beta chain sequence. The antigen is undetermined. As the sequencing template, cDNA was produced by extracting RNA and reverse transcribing it. Using immunoSEQ multiplex PCR, the repertoire was profiled, and TCRdb retains in-frame clones only, with some absent. The table shows approximately 170,000 clones, with 50% to 60% occurring only once. The sample originates from a study of CD8+ T cells in alopecia areata. Findings and limits, study-wide: Amid tofacitinib therapy, many expanded lesional clones stayed present in scalp and blood.

Germline V lookup: CDR1 SGHTS, CDR2 YDEGEE. Trimming cost V 5 bases and J 7 bases, with 16 bases left between them. The CDR3 sequence is 14 residues long. Treatment indicated: oral pan-JAK inhibitor, 5-10 mg twice daily. This material consisted of CD4+ T cells sorted from blood, taken at week 4, from a patient treated with tofacitinib. The J gene is TRBJ1-5, the V gene TRBV5-8, with a weak D call TRBD1 (6 bases). The source is a human donor with alopecia areata. The CDR3 bases are TGTGCCAGCAGTTCCCGAGGGGGTCGCCAGCCCCAGCATTTT. This codes for CASSSRGGRQPQHF.